This T cell receptor (beta chain) was identified during a study of PD-1 blockade in classical Hodgkin lymphoma. Whole-study results and caveats: Reports indicated that newly diagnosed patients had lower baseline TCR diversity than healthy donors did. CD4+ but not CD8+ TCR diversity rose significantly by C4D1.

On this clone: Its antigen remains unidentified.

Every single patient, without exception, relapsed after autologous stem cell transplantation, and brentuximab vedotin exposure varied. Researchers used magnetic negative selection to pull out pure CD4+ T cells from thawed PBMCs. This CDR3 is 12 amino acids long. Germline CDR1 and CDR2: LNHDA and SQIVND (reference sequence). Between the trimmed V and J ends, which lost 8 bases and 5 bases, there was a span of 11 bases. Generated by immunoSEQ multiplex PCR, the TCRdb table keeps only in-frame clones and is missing some. The repertoire has about 8,000 clones, roughly three quarters of them found once; the top ten carry 6.5% to 7.5%.

The receptor's source is a human donor with classical Hodgkin lymphoma. The sequencing used CD4+ T cells from blood, collected at baseline. This chain uses TRBV19 with TRBJ2-3; the D gene could be TRBD1 or TRBD2 (5 bases each). In DNA, the CDR3 is TGTGCCAGTTCGGGGCAGGGAGATACGCAGTATTTT. Translating gives CASSGQGDTQYF.